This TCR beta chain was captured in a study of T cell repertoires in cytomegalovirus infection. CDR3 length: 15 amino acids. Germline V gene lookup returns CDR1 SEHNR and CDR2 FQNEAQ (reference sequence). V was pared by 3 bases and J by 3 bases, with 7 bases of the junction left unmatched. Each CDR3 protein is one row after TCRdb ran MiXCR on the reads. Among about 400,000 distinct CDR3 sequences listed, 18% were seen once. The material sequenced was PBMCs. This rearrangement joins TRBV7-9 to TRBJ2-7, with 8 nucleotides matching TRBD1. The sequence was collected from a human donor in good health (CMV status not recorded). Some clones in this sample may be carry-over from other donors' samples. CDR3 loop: CASSFGQGRNYEQYF. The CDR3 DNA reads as TGTGCCAGCAGCTTCGGACAGGGACGAAACTACGAGCAGTACTTC. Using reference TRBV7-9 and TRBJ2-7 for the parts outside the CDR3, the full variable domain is DTGVSQNPRHKITKRGQNVTFRCDPISEHNRLYWYRQTLGQGPEFLTYFQNEAQLEKSRLLSDRFSAERPKGSFSTLEIQRTEQGDSAMYLCASSFGQGRNYEQYFGPGTRLTVT.